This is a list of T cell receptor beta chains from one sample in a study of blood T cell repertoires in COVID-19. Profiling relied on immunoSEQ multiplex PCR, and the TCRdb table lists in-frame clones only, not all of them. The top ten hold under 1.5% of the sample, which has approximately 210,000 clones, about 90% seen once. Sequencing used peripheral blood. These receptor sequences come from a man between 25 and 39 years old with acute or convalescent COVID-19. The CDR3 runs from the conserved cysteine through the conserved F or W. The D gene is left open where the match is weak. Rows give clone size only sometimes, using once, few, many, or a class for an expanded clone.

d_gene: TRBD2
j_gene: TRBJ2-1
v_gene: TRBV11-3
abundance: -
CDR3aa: CASSSDGTSNNEQFF
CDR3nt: TGTGCCAGCAGCTCGGATGGGACTAGCAACAATGAGCAGTTCTTC

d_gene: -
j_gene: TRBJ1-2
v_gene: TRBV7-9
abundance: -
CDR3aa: CASSFFSEANYGYTF
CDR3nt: TGTGCCAGCAGCTTCTTTTCGGAGGCTAACTATGGCTACACCTTC

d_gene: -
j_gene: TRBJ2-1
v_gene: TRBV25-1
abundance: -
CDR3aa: CASSGQSGSYNEQFF
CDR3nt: TGTGCCAGCAGTGGACAGAGTGGCTCCTACAATGAGCAGTTCTTC

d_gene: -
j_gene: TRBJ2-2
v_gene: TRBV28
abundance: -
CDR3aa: CASSFRRGKGGELFF
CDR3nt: TGTGCCAGCAGTTTCCGGCGGGGAAAGGGCGGGGAGCTGTTTTTT

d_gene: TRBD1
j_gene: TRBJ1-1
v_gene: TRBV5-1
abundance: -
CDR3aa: CASSKDRGGREAFF
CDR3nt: TGCGCCAGCAGCAAGGACAGGGGCGGTCGGGAAGCTTTCTTT

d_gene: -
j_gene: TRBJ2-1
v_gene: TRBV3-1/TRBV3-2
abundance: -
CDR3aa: CASSLRRGLAGYNEQFF
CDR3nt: TGTGCCAGCAGCCTAAGGAGGGGGCTAGCAGGGTACAATGAGCAGTTCTTC

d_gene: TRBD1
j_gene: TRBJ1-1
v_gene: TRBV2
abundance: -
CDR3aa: CASRDRGRGEAFF
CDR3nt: TGTGCCAGCAGGGACAGGGGGCGGGGTGAAGCTTTCTTT

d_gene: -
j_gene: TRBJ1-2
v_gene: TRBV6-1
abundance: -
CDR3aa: CASSEWAGPSYGYTF
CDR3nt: TGTGCCAGCAGTGAATGGGCAGGGCCGAGCTATGGCTACACCTTC

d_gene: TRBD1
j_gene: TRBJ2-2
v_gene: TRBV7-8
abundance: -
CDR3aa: CASFRDRNTGELFF
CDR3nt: TGTGCCAGCTTCCGGGACAGGAACACCGGGGAGCTGTTTTTT

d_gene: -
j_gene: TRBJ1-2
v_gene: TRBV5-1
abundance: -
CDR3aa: CASSLAPGGYGYTF
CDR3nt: TGCGCCAGCAGCTTGGCCCCGGGTGGCTATGGCTACACCTTC

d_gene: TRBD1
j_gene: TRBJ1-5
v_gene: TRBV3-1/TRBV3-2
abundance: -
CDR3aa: CASSTGQINQPQHF
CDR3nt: TGTGCCAGCAGCACGGGACAGATTAATCAGCCCCAGCATTTT

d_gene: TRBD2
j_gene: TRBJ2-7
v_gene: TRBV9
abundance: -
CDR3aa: CASSPRRTSGNSYEQYF
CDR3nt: TGTGCCAGCAGCCCCCGGAGGACTAGCGGGAACTCCTACGAGCAGTACTTC

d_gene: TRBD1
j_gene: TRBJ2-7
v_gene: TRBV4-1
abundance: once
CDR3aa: CASSHDRGYEQYF
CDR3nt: TGCGCCAGCAGCCACGACAGGGGCTACGAGCAGTACTTC

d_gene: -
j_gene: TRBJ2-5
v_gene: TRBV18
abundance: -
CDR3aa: CASSPGRTEAETQYF
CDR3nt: TGTGCCAGCTCACCAGGCAGGACTGAGGCAGAGACCCAGTACTTC

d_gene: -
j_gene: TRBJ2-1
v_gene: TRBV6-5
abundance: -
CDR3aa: CASSYAGSYNEQFF
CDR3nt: TGTGCCAGCAGTTACGCGGGGTCCTACAATGAGCAGTTCTTC

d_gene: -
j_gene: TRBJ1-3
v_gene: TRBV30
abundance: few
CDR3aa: CAWSKNTIYF
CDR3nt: TGTGCCTGGAGCAAAAACACCATATATTTT

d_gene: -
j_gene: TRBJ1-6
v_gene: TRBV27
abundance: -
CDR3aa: CASSLFAGELSSYNSPLHF
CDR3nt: TGTGCCAGCAGTTTATTCGCAGGGGAATTGAGCTCCTATAATTCACCCCTCCACTTT

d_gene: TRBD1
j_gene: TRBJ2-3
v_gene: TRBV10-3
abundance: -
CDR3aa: CAIRGTGETDTQYF
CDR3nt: TGTGCCATCAGGGGGACAGGGGAAACAGATACGCAGTATTTT

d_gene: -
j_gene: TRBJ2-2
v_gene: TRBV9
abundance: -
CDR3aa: CATGGPGGGELFF
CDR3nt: TGTGCCACTGGAGGGCCGGGTGGCGGGGAGCTGTTTTTT

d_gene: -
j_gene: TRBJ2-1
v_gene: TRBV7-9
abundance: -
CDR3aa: CASSFPGDTGNEQFF
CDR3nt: TGTGCCAGCAGCTTCCCAGGGGATACCGGCAATGAGCAGTTCTTC

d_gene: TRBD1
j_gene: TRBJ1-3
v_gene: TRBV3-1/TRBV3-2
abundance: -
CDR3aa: CASSPLRVGTGAGNTIYF
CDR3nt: TGTGCCAGCAGCCCTCTCCGGGTAGGGACAGGGGCTGGAAACACCATATATTTT

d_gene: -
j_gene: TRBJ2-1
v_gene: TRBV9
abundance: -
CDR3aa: CASSVGSARRSYNEQFF
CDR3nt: TGTGCCAGCAGCGTAGGGTCCGCGAGGCGGTCCTACAATGAGCAGTTCTTC

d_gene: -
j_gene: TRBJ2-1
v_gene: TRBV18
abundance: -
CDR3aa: CASSPLMENEQFF
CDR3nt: TGTGCCAGCTCACCACTAATGGAGAATGAGCAGTTCTTC

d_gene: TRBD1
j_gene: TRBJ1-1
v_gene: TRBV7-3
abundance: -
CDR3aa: CASSPGQATEAFF
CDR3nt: TGTGCCAGCAGTCCGGGACAGGCCACTGAAGCTTTCTTT

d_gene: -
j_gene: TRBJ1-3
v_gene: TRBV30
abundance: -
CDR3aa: CAWPPPVLKQDLSGNTIYF
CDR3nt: TGTGCCTGGCCCCCTCCTGTATTAAAACAGGACCTCTCTGGAAACACCATATATTTT

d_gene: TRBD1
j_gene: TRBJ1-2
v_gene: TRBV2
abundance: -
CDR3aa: CASSGVMGTGSRDGYTF
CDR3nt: TGTGCCAGCAGTGGGGTGATGGGGACAGGGAGTAGGGATGGCTACACCTTC

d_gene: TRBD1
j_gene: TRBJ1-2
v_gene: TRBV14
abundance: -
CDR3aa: CASSQNRGGYGYTF
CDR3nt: TGTGCCAGCAGCCAAAACAGGGGGGGCTATGGCTACACCTTC

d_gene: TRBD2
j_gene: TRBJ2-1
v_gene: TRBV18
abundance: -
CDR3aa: CASSPSSGTSGGNYNEQFF
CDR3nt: TGTGCCAGCTCACCATCGTCCGGGACTAGCGGGGGCAACTACAATGAGCAGTTCTTC

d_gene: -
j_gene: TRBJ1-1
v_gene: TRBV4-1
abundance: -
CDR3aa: CASSQNHRVNTEAFF
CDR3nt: TGCGCCAGCAGCCAAAACCACAGGGTGAACACTGAAGCTTTCTTT

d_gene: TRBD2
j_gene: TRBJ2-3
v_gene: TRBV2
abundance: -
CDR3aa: CASTPGGGTDTQYF
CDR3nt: TGTGCCAGCACCCCGGGGGGGGGCACAGATACGCAGTATTTT

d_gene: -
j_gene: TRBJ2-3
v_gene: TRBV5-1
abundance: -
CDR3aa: CASSLSIAASTDTQYF
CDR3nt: TGCGCCAGCAGCTTGTCGATAGCGGCTTCCACAGATACGCAGTATTTT

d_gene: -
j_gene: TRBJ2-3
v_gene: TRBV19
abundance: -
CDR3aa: CASSMSRADTQYF
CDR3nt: TGTGCCAGTAGTATGTCGAGGGCAGATACGCAGTATTTT